Below are 16 T cell receptor beta chains sequenced from a single sample in a study of T-cell reconstitution after alpha-beta-depleted transplantation in children. Preparation of the TCRbeta library was carried out with unique molecular identifiers. TCRdb re-derived calls from the PCR reads in MiXCR, one entry per CDR3 protein. The table shows about a million distinct CDR3 sequences, with about 26% occurring only once. The sequencing used PBMCs, mostly from graft donor cells, collected 360 days after TCRalphabeta/CD19-depleted stem cell transplant. The origin of the receptors is a boy younger than two who had a stem cell transplant for SCID, so the T cells may come from the graft donor.

In its sample, this clonotype was seen many times. This chain joins TRBV6-5 and TRBJ2-7; 8 bases map to TRBD2. Trimming cost V 3 bases and J 3 bases; bases outside gene matches: 7. In germline, CDR1 is MNHEY, CDR2 SVGAGI. This CDR3 has 15 amino acids. The DNA of the CDR3 is TGTGCCAGCAGTTATAAGGGACTAGGGGTCTACGAGCAGTACTTC. Its translation is CASSYKGLGVYEQYF.

This sequence joins TRBV6-1 and TRBJ2-2, with D maybe TRBD2 (7 bases). Trimming took 5 bases from V and 8 from J, leaving 15 bases between them. Looked up from germline, CDR1 is MNHNS and CDR2 is SASEGT. The CDR3 is made up of 14 amino acids. The CDR3 DNA follows: TGTGCCAGCAGTCCCCAAAGGGGGGGTGGGGAGCTGTTTTTT. This translates into CASSPQRGGGELFF.

The chain couples TRBV27 to TRBJ1-4; 10 nucleotides match TRBD1. This CDR3 spans 16 amino acids. Germline V lookup: CDR1 MNHEY, CDR2 SMNVEV (reference sequence). Trimming cost V 6 bases and J 1 base; bases outside gene matches: 5. DNA for the CDR3: TGTGCCAGCAGAGACAGGGGGCGCGGAACTAATGAAAAACTGTTTTTT. Protein: CASRDRGRGTNEKLFF.

The V call is TRBV21-1, the J call TRBJ2-7; the table's TRBD2 call for D was not verified on the DNA. TRBV21-1 counts as a pseudogene. This CDR3 is built from 14 residues. Written as DNA, the CDR3 is TGTGCCAGCAGCAAAGGAGGGAGGCTGTACGAGCAGTACTTC. This codes for CASSKGGRLYEQYF.

The rearrangement links TRBV7-2 to TRBJ2-1; possible D gene TRBD1, 6 bases. The CDR3 has 15 amino acids. Per the germline V gene, CDR1 is SGHTA and CDR2 is FQGNSA. Trimming removed 2 bases at V and 5 bases at J, with 13 bases between. The CDR3 is CASSLMGAWDNEQFF. CDR3 sequence (DNA): TGTGCCAGCAGCTTAATGGGGGCCTGGGACAATGAGCAGTTCTTC.

The chain uses TRBV30 and TRBJ2-7, with D unclear. This CDR3 has 12 amino acids. The V end lost 3 bases, the J end lost 2 bases, and 8 bases lay between the germline ends. CDR1 is GTSNPN, CDR2 SVGIG, per germline (reference sequence). The CDR3 loop is CAWSDFAYEQYF. CDR3 nucleotides: TGTGCCTGGAGCGATTTTGCCTACGAGCAGTACTTC.

The chain links TRBV20-1 to TRBJ2-1, with a possible D match to TRBD2 (6 bases). Germline V gene lookup returns CDR1 DFQATT and CDR2 SNEGSKA (reference sequence). Trimming stripped 5 bases from V and 0 bases from J, with 11 bases between. This CDR3 region has 14 residues. CDR3: CSAGPRGSYNEQFF. The CDR3 nucleotides read TGCAGTGCTGGCCCGCGGGGCTCCTACAATGAGCAGTTCTTC.

This clonotype has more than one count but fewer than ten. The chain carries TRBV30 and TRBJ2-5, with unresolved D. This CDR3 spans 13 amino acids. The V and J ends lost 3 bases and 1 base respectively, with 9 bases between them. The germline V gene has CDR1 GTSNPN and CDR2 SVGIG (reference sequence). Here the CDR3 reads CAWRGGPQETQYF. DNA for the CDR3: TGTGCCTGGAGGGGTGGGCCCCAAGAGACCCAGTACTTC.

The chain has TRBV12-3 or TRBV12-4 and TRBJ1-1; D may be TRBD1 (5 bases). The CDR3 contains 17 residues. Trimming pared 6 bases from V and 0 bases from J, leaving 20 bases between. Written as DNA, the CDR3 is TGTGCCAGCAGGAAAGGGGCCCGGGGGTCTTTGAACACTGAAGCTTTCTTT. Its protein product is CASRKGARGSLNTEAFF.

The rearrangement joins TRBV6-1 to TRBJ2-3; maybe TRBD1 (8 bases). The germline V and J ends were trimmed by 6 bases and 1 base, with 20 bases remaining between them. The CDR3 totals 17 residues. Germline loops: CDR1 MNHNS, CDR2 SASEGT. CDR3 in DNA: TGTGCCAGCAGCCCAGACAGGGGAGGGATGGGCACAGATACGCAGTATTTT. Its translation is CASSPDRGGMGTDTQYF.

The table lists this clonotype with a few counts. CDR3 region: CSVEDLRQGISGANVLTF. CDR3 DNA sequence: TGCAGCGTTGAAGATCTTAGACAGGGAATCTCTGGGGCCAACGTCCTGACTTTC. The rearrangement uses TRBV29-1 and TRBJ2-6; 7 bases map to TRBD1. The V and J ends lost 0 bases and 0 bases, in that order; junction bases with no gene match: 8. The CDR3 has 18 amino acids. Germline CDR1 SQVTM, CDR2 ANQGSEA.

The chain recombines TRBV29-1 with TRBJ2-1; D possibly corresponds to TRBD2 (6 bases). The germline V and J ends were trimmed by 4 bases and 0 bases, with 10 bases remaining between them. From germline, CDR1 is SQVTM and CDR2 ANQGSEA. The CDR3 is 14 amino acids. As DNA, the CDR3 is TGCAGCGTTGGGATCGGGAGCTCCTACAATGAGCAGTTCTTC. It translates to CSVGIGSSYNEQFF.

Only a few counts were recorded for this clonotype. The chain links TRBV7-2 to TRBJ2-7; D might be TRBD1 (6 bases). Germline V CDR1 and CDR2: SGHTA, FQGNSA. The CDR3 extends over 14 amino acids. Trimming shortened V by 1 base and J by 3 bases, and 10 bases separated the two germline ends. The CDR3 protein is CASSLVPGHYEQYF. The CDR3 DNA reads TGTGCCAGCAGCTTAGTGCCGGGACACTACGAGCAGTACTTC.

This clonotype was recorded a few times. The V call is TRBV6-1, the J call TRBJ1-2; 12 nucleotides agree with TRBD1. Germline V gene sequence: CDR1 MNHNS, CDR2 SASEGT. V was clipped by 6 bases and J by 4 bases; unmatched bases: 9. The CDR3 spans 16 residues. The CDR3 coding sequence is TGTGCCAGCAGCTCAGGGACAGGGGGCGCCTCCTATGGCTACACCTTC. It encodes CASSSGTGGASYGYTF.

The chain has TRBV29-1 and TRBJ2-3; 9 nucleotides align to TRBD2. This CDR3 spans 14 amino acids. Germline loops: CDR1 SQVTM, CDR2 ANQGSEA. V was clipped by 6 bases and J by 6 bases; unmatched bases: 10. The CDR3 nucleotides read TGCAGCGTGACCCTTGGCGGGGGGGCCGATACGCAGTATTTT. Translated, it gives CSVTLGGGADTQYF.

This sequence joins TRBV28 and TRBJ2-1; no reliable D call. V dropped 3 bases and J dropped 5 bases, with 8 bases sitting between them. In germline, CDR1 is MDHEN, CDR2 SYDVKM. CDR3 length equals 13 residues. The CDR3 bases are TGTGCCAGCAGTTTGTGGTGGAACAATGAGCAGTTCTTC. Translating gives CASSLWWNNEQFF.